Sequencing of this TCR beta chain was carried out in a study of blood T cell repertoires in COVID-19. Original analysis: From reference gene primer amplification, estimates of nucleated cell counts were derived. Some clones are missing from TCRdb's copy, which holds only in-frame ones; the method was immunoSEQ multiplex PCR. That table supplies the V and J calls and clone size; D and trimming were determined from the DNA. The sample has under 200,000 clones; approximately 84% are singletons. The CDR3 covers 13 residues. The ends were cut back, 0 bases at V and 6 bases at J, with 8 bases in the middle. Germline values: CDR1 LNHNV, CDR2 YYDKDF (reference sequence).

Material: peripheral blood. The chain combines TRBV15 with TRBJ1-2; D is uncertain. The TCR comes from a man aged 40-49 years with acute or convalescent COVID-19. DNA for the CDR3: TGTGCCACCAGCAGAGATAAAACGGATGGCTACACCTTC. Protein: CATSRDKTDGYTF.